This T cell receptor beta chain is from a study of T cells in pancreatic ductal adenocarcinoma. As concerns this clone: Antigen: not known.

Findings and limits, study-wide: The resected cohort was biased toward the minority with early-stage disease. Unique clonotypes were about 8.2-fold more numerous in blood than in tumor. Blood clonality (roughly 0.073) did not differ significantly from tumor (approximately 0.1).

Assay used: immunoSEQ multiplex PCR; TCRdb lists only in-frame clones, some missing. The sample has around 15,000 clones; around 90% are singletons. Per the germline V gene, CDR1 is LGHNA and CDR2 is YSLEER. The CDR3 loop spans 13 amino acids. Trimming stripped 0 bases from V and 3 bases from J, with 5 bases between. The selected patients with pancreatic ductal adenocarcinoma had surgery but no neoadjuvant therapy. Input material: PBMCs. The chain recombines TRBV4-3 with TRBJ1-2; possible D gene TRBD1, 5 bases. The receptor comes from a human donor with pancreatic ductal adenocarcinoma. DNA for the CDR3: TGCGCCAGCAGCCAAGACAGGGACTATGGCTACACCTTC. It yields the protein CASSQDRDYGYTF.